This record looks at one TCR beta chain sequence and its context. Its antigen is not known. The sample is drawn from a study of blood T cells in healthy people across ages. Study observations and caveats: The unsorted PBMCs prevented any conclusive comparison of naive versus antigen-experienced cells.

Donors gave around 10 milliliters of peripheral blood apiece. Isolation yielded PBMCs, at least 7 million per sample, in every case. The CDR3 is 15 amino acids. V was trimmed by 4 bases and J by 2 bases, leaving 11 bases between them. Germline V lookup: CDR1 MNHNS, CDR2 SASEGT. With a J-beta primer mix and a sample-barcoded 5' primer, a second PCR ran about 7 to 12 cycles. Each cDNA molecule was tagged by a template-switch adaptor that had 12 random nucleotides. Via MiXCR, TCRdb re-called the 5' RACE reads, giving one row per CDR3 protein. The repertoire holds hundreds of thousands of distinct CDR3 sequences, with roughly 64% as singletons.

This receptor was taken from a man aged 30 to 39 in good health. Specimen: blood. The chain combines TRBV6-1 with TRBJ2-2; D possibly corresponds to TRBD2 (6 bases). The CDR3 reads CASSVGTPNTGELFF. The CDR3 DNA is TGTGCCAGCAGTGTGGGGACTCCTAACACCGGGGAGCTGTTTTTT.